This entry concerns a single T cell receptor beta chain. Method: immunoSEQ multiplex PCR; TCRdb's copy keeps in-frame clones and lacks some. The profile shows around 280,000 clones, around 90% of them singletons. The sample comes from a study of blood T cell repertoires in COVID-19. Across the whole study: Acute and convalescent COVID-19 samples came from the United States, Italy and Spain. Nucleic acid was either cDNA or gDNA, and it came from T cells, B-cell-depleted T cells, or PBMCs.

The germline CDR1 and CDR2 sequences are SGHTA and FQGNSA. The CDR3 is 14 amino acids. V trimming: 5 bases; J trimming: 2 bases; junction bases outside the gene matches: 5. The TCR comes from a woman aged 45-65 years who had recovered from COVID-19. The chain uses TRBV7-2 and TRBJ2-5; 7 positions match TRBD1. The sequencing sample was made of peripheral blood. The CDR3 coding sequence is TGTGCCAGCAGCCCAGGGGGTGCGCAAGAGACCCAGTACTTC. This gives the protein CASSPGGAQETQYF.